These 2 T cell receptor beta chains came from one sample sequenced in a study of shared clonotypes between healthy human individuals. Repertoires were generated with immunoSEQ multiplex PCR, while TCRdb's copy carries only in-frame clones and drops some. The sample has about 2.3 million clones, 85% to 95% seen once. The sample taken for sequencing was naive CD4+ T cells from PBMCs. Stated subset: CD45RA+ positively selected. These TCRs come from a man younger than 35 in good health. Some clones in this sample may be carry-over from other donors' samples.

This clone was counted once. The same CDR3 also results from other DNA sequences found in this sample. The rearrangement joins TRBV7-3 to TRBJ2-1; the match to TRBD1 covers 8 bases. CDR3 length: 14 amino acids. Germline CDR1 is SGHTA and CDR2 is FQGTGA. The V gene end was trimmed by 3 bases and the J gene end by 4 bases; junction bases not matched to a gene: 2. In DNA, the CDR3 is TGTGCCAGCAGCTTCGGACAGGGATACAATGAGCAGTTCTTC. Translation gives CASSFGQGYNEQFF.

The chain is built from TRBV28 and TRBJ1-1; tentative D call: TRBD1 (5 bases). Trimming shortened V by 9 bases and J by 1 base, and 9 bases separated the two germline ends. Germline CDR1 and CDR2: MDHEN and SYDVKM. This CDR3 contains 12 residues. This CDR3 reads CASTGQNTEAFF. Here the CDR3 DNA reads TGTGCCAGTACTGGACAGAACACTGAAGCTTTCTTT.